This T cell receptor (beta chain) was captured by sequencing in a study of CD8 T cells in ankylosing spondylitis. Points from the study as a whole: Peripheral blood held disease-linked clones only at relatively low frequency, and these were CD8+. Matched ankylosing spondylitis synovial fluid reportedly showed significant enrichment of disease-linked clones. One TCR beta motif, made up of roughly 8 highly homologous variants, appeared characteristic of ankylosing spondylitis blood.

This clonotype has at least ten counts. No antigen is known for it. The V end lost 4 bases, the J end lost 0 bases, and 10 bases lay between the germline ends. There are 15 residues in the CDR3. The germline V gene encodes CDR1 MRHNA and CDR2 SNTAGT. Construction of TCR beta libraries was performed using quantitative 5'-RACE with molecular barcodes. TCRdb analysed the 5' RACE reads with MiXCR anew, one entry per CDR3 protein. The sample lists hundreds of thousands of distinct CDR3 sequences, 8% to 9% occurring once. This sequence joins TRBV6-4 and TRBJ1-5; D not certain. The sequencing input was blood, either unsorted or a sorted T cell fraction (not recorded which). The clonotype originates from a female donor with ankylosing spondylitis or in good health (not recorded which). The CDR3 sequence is CASSGVDYSNQPQHF. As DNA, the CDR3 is TGTGCCAGCAGTGGGGTGGATTATAGCAATCAGCCCCAGCATTTT.